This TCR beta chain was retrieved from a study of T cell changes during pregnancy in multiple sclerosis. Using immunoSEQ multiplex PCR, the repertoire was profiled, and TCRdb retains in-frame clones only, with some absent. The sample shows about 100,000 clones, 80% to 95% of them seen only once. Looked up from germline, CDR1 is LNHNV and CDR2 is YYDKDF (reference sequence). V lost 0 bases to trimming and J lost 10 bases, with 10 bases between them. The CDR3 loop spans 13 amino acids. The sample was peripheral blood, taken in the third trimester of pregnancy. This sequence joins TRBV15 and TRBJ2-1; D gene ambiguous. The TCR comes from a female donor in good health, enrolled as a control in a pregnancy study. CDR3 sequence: CATSRDRLEEQFF. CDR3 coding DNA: TGTGCCACCAGCAGAGACAGGCTTGAAGAGCAGTTCTTC.